A single T cell receptor beta chain is shown here with its context. The sample comes from a study of blood T cell repertoires in COVID-19. Participants, about 18 to 90 years old, spanned fewer than 30 US areas. Self-reported history from a screening survey and questionnaire set each donor's cohort. CDR1 and CDR2 (germline): LGHDT, YNNKEL (reference sequence). Deletions cut 2 bases from V and 4 bases from J, with 26 bases between. The CDR3 spans 19 residues. TCRdb's copy holds only in-frame clones and misses some; the assay was immunoSEQ multiplex PCR. The table has approximately 300,000 clones, around 87% seen once.

The clonotype was recovered from a woman younger than 45 who had recovered from COVID-19. The V call is TRBV3-1 (or the pseudogene TRBV3-2), the J call TRBJ2-5; tentatively, D is TRBD2 (6 bases). Sequencing was done on a sample of PBMCs or T cells enriched from blood (not recorded which). The DNA for the CDR3 is TGTGCCAGCAGCCAAAGTGGTGTCGATCCCGGGACTCACGTAGAGACCCAGTACTTC. It is translated as CASSQSGVDPGTHVETQYF.